A selection of T cell receptor beta chains follows, all from one sample in a study of CD8 T cells in ankylosing spondylitis. TCRdb fed the 5' RACE reads into MiXCR, producing one record per CDR3 protein. The table shows 80,000 to 90,000 distinct CDR3 sequences, with around 27% occurring only once. Sample: blood, either unsorted or a sorted T cell fraction (not recorded which). The source is a male donor with ankylosing spondylitis or in good health (not recorded which). Each CDR3 is given with its conserved first and last residue. Each record gives: CDR3 DNA, CDR3 protein, J gene, clone size, D gene, V gene. A D gene is named only where the DNA matches it firmly. Size tells how often a clone was seen (once, few, many) or the class of an expanded clone, and some rows leave it out.

cdr3_nt: TGTGCCAGCAGCTCCACGCCAGGGACCGGAGGAAATCAGCCCCAGCATTTT; cdr3_aa: CASSSTPGTGGNQPQHF; j_call: TRBJ1-5; clone_size: few; d_call: NA; v_call: TRBV7-9
cdr3_nt: TGCAGCGGGCTGGGGGATTACAATGAGCAGTTCTTC; cdr3_aa: CSGLGDYNEQFF; j_call: TRBJ2-1; clone_size: few; d_call: NA; v_call: TRBV29-1
cdr3_nt: TGTGCCAGCAGGGAGGGGCACATGAACACTGAAGCTTTCTTT; cdr3_aa: CASREGHMNTEAFF; j_call: TRBJ1-1; clone_size: few; d_call: NA; v_call: TRBV3-1
cdr3_nt: TGTGCCAGCGGACAGGGCGTGGACTCTGGAAACACCATATATTTT; cdr3_aa: CASGQGVDSGNTIYF; j_call: TRBJ1-3; clone_size: many; d_call: TRBD1; v_call: TRBV7-9
cdr3_nt: TGCGCCAGCAGCTTGGGCAGGACACAAGAGACCCAGTACTTC; cdr3_aa: CASSLGRTQETQYF; j_call: TRBJ2-5; clone_size: few; d_call: NA; v_call: TRBV5-1
cdr3_nt: TGCGCCAGCAGCTTGGTCCCGGAGAACACTGAAGCTTTCTTT; cdr3_aa: CASSLVPENTEAFF; j_call: TRBJ1-1; clone_size: NA; d_call: NA; v_call: TRBV5-1
cdr3_nt: TGCAGCGTTGGGGCTACAGCGATGGAAAAACTGTTTTTT; cdr3_aa: CSVGATAMEKLFF; j_call: TRBJ1-4; clone_size: NA; d_call: NA; v_call: TRBV29-1
cdr3_nt: TGTGCCAGCAGCCCCGCCGACAGGGGCTCTAATGAAAAACTGTTTTTT; cdr3_aa: CASSPADRGSNEKLFF; j_call: TRBJ1-4; clone_size: few; d_call: TRBD1; v_call: TRBV7-6
cdr3_nt: TGCGCCAGCAGCCCGGAGACCGCCCCGAGAAACATTCAGTACTTC; cdr3_aa: CASSPETAPRNIQYF; j_call: TRBJ2-4; clone_size: once; d_call: NA; v_call: TRBV5-1
cdr3_nt: TGTGCCATCTTACAGGAGAGCCGGAGCTCCTACGAGCAGTACTTC; cdr3_aa: CAILQESRSSYEQYF; j_call: TRBJ2-7; clone_size: NA; d_call: NA; v_call: TRBV10-3
cdr3_nt: TGTGCCAGCAGCTTCGGTCGGGGGGGCCTTGGAGAGACCCAGTACTTC; cdr3_aa: CASSFGRGGLGETQYF; j_call: TRBJ2-5; clone_size: NA; d_call: TRBD2; v_call: TRBV7-3
cdr3_nt: TGTGCCAGCAGCGGGGCCGGACAGGTTGGGGCCGGGGAGCTGTTTTTT; cdr3_aa: CASSGAGQVGAGELFF; j_call: TRBJ2-2; clone_size: many; d_call: TRBD1; v_call: TRBV9
cdr3_nt: TGTGCCAGCAGCTTAACGAGGGGTGAAAAACTGTTTTTT; cdr3_aa: CASSLTRGEKLFF; j_call: TRBJ1-4; clone_size: few; d_call: NA; v_call: TRBV7-3
cdr3_nt: TGTGCCAGCAGCTTTCATGGGCAGCCGAAGAACTACAATGAGCAGTTCTTC; cdr3_aa: CASSFHGQPKNYNEQFF; j_call: TRBJ2-1; clone_size: NA; d_call: NA; v_call: TRBV7-9
cdr3_nt: TGCGCCAGCAGCTTGGCCTTAGCGAGAACAGATACGCAGTATTTT; cdr3_aa: CASSLALARTDTQYF; j_call: TRBJ2-3; clone_size: NA; d_call: NA; v_call: TRBV5-1
cdr3_nt: TGCGCCAGCAGCTCGACAGGAAGCTCCTACAATGAGCAGTTCTTC; cdr3_aa: CASSSTGSSYNEQFF; j_call: TRBJ2-1; clone_size: few; d_call: NA; v_call: TRBV5-1
cdr3_nt: TGTGCCAGCAGCTTGAGTAGTGGGGAGACCCAGTACTTC; cdr3_aa: CASSLSSGETQYF; j_call: TRBJ2-5; clone_size: few; d_call: NA; v_call: TRBV5-6